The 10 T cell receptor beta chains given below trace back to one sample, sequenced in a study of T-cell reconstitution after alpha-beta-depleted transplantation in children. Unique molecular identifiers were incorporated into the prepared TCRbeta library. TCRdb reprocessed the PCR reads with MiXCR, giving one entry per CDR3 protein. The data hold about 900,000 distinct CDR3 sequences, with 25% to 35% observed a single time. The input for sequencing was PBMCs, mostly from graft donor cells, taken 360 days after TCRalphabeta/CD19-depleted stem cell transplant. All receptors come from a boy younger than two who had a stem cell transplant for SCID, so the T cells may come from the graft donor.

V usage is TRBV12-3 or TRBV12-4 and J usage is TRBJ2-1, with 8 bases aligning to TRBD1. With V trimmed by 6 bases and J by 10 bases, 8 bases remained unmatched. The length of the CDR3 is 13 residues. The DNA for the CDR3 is TGTGCCAGCAGGGTGACAGGGGCCGAAGAGCAGTTCTTC. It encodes CASRVTGAEEQFF.

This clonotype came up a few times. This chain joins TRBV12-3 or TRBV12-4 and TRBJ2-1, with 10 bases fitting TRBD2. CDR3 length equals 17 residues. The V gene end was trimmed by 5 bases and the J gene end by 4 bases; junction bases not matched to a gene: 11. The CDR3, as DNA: TGTGCCAGCAGTCAATCAGCGGGGGGGCGACGGTACAATGAGCAGTTCTTC. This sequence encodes CASSQSAGGRRYNEQFF.

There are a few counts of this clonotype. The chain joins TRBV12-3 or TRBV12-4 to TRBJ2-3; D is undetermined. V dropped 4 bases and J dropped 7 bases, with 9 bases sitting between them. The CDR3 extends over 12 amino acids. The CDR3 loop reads CASSSKGYTQYF. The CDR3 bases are TGTGCCAGCAGTTCGAAAGGTTATACGCAGTATTTT.

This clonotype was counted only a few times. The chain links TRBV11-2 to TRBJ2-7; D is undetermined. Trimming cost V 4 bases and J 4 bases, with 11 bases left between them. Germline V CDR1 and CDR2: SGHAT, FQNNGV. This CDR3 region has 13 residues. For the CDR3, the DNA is TGTGCCAGCAGCTCGTTCCGAGGTTACGAGCAGTACTTC. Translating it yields CASSSFRGYEQYF.

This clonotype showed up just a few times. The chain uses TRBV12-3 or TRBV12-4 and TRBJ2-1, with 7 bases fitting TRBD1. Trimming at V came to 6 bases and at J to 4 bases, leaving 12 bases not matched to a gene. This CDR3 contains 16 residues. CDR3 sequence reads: CASSPGTVSIYNEQFF. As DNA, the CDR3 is TGTGCCAGCAGCCCTGGGACAGTCAGTATTTACAATGAGCAGTTCTTC.

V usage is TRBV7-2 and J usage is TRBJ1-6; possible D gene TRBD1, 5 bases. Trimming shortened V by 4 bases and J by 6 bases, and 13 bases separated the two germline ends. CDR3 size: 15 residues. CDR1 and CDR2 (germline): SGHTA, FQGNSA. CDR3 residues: CASSYLGVGNSPLHF. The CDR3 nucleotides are TGTGCCAGCAGCTACCTAGGGGTCGGTAATTCACCCCTCCACTTT.

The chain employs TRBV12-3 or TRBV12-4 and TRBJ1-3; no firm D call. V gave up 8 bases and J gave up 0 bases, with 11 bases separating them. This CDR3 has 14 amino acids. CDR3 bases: TGTGCCAGCGGGAAGACTTACTCTGGAAACACCATATATTTT. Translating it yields CASGKTYSGNTIYF.

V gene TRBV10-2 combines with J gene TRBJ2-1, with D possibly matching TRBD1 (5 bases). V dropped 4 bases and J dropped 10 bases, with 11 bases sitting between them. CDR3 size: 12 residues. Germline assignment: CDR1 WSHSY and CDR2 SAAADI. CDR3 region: CASSVDSQEQFF. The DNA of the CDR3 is TGCGCCAGCAGTGTAGACAGTCAGGAGCAGTTCTTC.

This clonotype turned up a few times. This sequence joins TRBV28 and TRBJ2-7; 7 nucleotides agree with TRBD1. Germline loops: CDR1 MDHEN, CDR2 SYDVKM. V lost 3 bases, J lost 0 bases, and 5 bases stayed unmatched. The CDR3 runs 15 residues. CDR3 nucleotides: TGTGCCAGCAGTTTCTCCACAGGGGCCTCCTACGAGCAGTACTTC. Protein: CASSFSTGASYEQYF.

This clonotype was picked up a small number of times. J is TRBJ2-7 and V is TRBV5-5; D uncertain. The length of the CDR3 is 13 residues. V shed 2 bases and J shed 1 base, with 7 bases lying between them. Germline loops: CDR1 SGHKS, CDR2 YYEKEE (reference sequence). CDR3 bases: TGTGCCAGCAGCTTTTATAAGTCCTACGAGCAGTACTTC. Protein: CASSFYKSYEQYF.